In this sample, the clone carrying this TCR beta chain turned up many times. This sample stems from a study of blood T cells in healthy people across ages. Germline assignment: CDR1 DFQATT and CDR2 SNEGSKA (reference sequence). Trimming took 6 bases from V and 2 from J, leaving 21 bases between them. The CDR3 length is 16 residues. Alongside a J-beta primer mix, a sample-barcoded 5' primer served in a second PCR lasting 7 to 11 cycles. In TCRdb, the 5' RACE reads were re-called with MiXCR into one record per CDR3 protein. The sample has about 810,000 distinct CDR3 sequences, around 36% seen once. The chain recombines TRBV20-1 with TRBJ2-3; the D gene is possibly TRBD2 (5 bases). The TCR sequence derives from a man younger than 30 in good health. Sequencing was done on a sample of blood. The CDR3 sequence: CSAGGRTPSNTDTQYF. The CDR3 nucleotides are TGCAGTGCCGGAGGACGGACCCCCTCAAACACAGATACGCAGTATTTT.